A single sample is the source of the 25 T cell receptor beta chains below, sequenced in a study of blood T cells in healthy people across ages. The use of a sample-barcoded 5' primer and a J-beta primer mix characterized a second PCR of roughly 6 to 11 cycles. TCRdb redid the calling of the 5' RACE reads with MiXCR, one entry per CDR3 protein. The sample records about 830,000 distinct CDR3 sequences, about 62% being singletons. The sample comprised blood. The source of these receptors is a man aged 30 to 39 in good health.

This clonotype has only one observation. Here the CDR3 reads CASSLVSRGPLNTEAFF. In DNA form, the CDR3 reads TGTGCCAGCAGTTTAGTCTCGAGGGGCCCATTGAACACTGAAGCTTTCTTT. The chain joins TRBV28 to TRBJ1-1; D is perhaps TRBD1 (5 bases). Germline V gene lookup returns CDR1 MDHEN and CDR2 SYDVKM. CDR3 size: 17 residues. The ends were cut back, 2 bases at V and 0 bases at J, with 16 bases in the middle.

The chain joins TRBV6-6 to TRBJ1-2, with unresolved D. CDR3 size: 15 residues. V was clipped by 4 bases and J by 6 bases, with 18 bases between them. Germline V gene sequence: CDR1 MNHNY, CDR2 SVGAGI (reference sequence). In DNA, the CDR3 is TGTGCCAGCAGTTCAGTGTTGGGAGGAACCGATGGCTACACCTTC. Protein: CASSSVLGGTDGYTF.

This clonotype showed up many times. V usage is TRBV9 and J usage is TRBJ2-1; 12 positions match TRBD2. The CDR3 spans 15 residues. J was trimmed by 6 bases and V by 6 bases; bases with no gene match: 7. In germline, CDR1 is SGDLS, CDR2 YYNGEE. CDR3 sequence (DNA): TGTGCCAGCACCCCTAGCGGGGGGGTCGGCAATGAGCAGTTCTTC. Translating gives CASTPSGGVGNEQFF.

A word on this clonotype: The junction departs from the called germline gene at one end, perhaps through a read error. The genes are TRBV6-2 or TRBV6-3 and TRBJ2-5; a possible D gene is TRBD2 (6 bases). Germline V gives CDR1 MNHEY, CDR2 SVGEGT. The CDR3 is 13 residues long. DNA for the CDR3: TGTGCCAGCAGTGACCTGGGAGGAGAGGCCCAGTACTTC. Protein product: CASSDLGGEAQYF.

This clonotype was counted a few times. The rearrangement uses TRBV6-6 and TRBJ2-1; 11 bases map to TRBD1. This CDR3 contains 15 residues. Germline values: CDR1 MNHNY, CDR2 SVGAGI (reference sequence). Trimming removed 7 bases from V and 4 bases from J; junction bases left unmatched: 6. The CDR3 is CASNPGQGVYNEQFF. CDR3 bases: TGTGCCAGCAACCCGGGACAGGGGGTGTACAATGAGCAGTTCTTC.

V is TRBV29-1 and J is TRBJ1-2; D gene unclear. The CDR3 contains 15 residues. V shed 4 bases and J shed 4 bases, with 19 bases lying between them. Germline CDR1 is SQVTM and CDR2 is ANQGSEA. CDR3 amino acids: CSVVVRERFSYGYTF. The CDR3 DNA sequence: TGCAGCGTTGTAGTTCGGGAAAGATTTTCCTATGGCTACACCTTC.

This clonotype was seen a single time. The CDR3 reads CSAPQADEKLFF. CDR3 nucleotide sequence: TGCAGTGCTCCTCAGGCGGATGAAAAACTGTTTTTT. The genes are TRBV20-1 and TRBJ1-4; D not certain. Trimming took 5 bases from V and 6 from J, leaving 10 bases between them. The germline V gene encodes CDR1 DFQATT and CDR2 SNEGSKA (reference sequence). The length of the CDR3 is 12 residues.

The V and J genes are TRBV20-1 and TRBJ1-2, with no clear D. The V gene lost 1 base and the J gene lost 6 bases, with 3 bases spanning the gap. CDR1 DFQATT and CDR2 SNEGSKA come from the germline V gene (reference sequence). The CDR3 is made up of 10 amino acids. For the CDR3, the DNA is TGCAGTGCTAGAGTAAATGGCTACACCTTC. This sequence encodes CSARVNGYTF.

This rearrangement joins TRBV6-5 to TRBJ2-1; 9 bases are shared with TRBD2. Trimming removed 1 base from V and 6 bases from J; junction bases left unmatched: 10. Looked up from germline, CDR1 is MNHEY and CDR2 is SVGAGI. The CDR3 extends over 17 amino acids. The CDR3 DNA sequence: TGTGCCAGCAGTTACTTTCTCGGAGCGGGGGGTACCAATGAGCAGTTCTTC. This codes for CASSYFLGAGGTNEQFF.

The rearrangement links TRBV10-3 to TRBJ1-2; D remains unclear. The CDR3 extends over 12 amino acids. In germline, CDR1 is ENHRY, CDR2 SYGVKD. Trimming took 8 bases from V and 1 from J, leaving 8 bases between them. The CDR3 protein is CAIETDNYGYTF. The DNA for the CDR3 is TGTGCCATCGAAACAGATAACTATGGCTACACCTTC.

The chain carries TRBV4-3 and TRBJ1-3; D not resolved. The length of the CDR3 is 15 residues. The V end was cut by 0 bases, the J end by 0 bases, with 6 bases between. Per germline, CDR1 LGHNA and CDR2 YSLEER. In nucleotides, the CDR3 is TGCGCCAGCAGCCAAGATCGCGCCTCTGGAAACACCATATATTTT. This gives the protein CASSQDRASGNTIYF.

This clonotype has a handful of counts. The chain links TRBV29-1 to TRBJ2-4; TRBD2 is a possible D gene (5 bases). The V gene's germline CDR1 is SQVTM and CDR2 ANQGSEA. V was clipped by 3 bases and J by 10 bases, with 13 bases between them. The CDR3 spans 12 residues. Here the CDR3 reads CSVEAASGIQYF. Written as DNA, the CDR3 is TGCAGCGTTGAGGCTGCCTCGGGGATTCAGTACTTC.

This chain joins TRBV29-1 and TRBJ2-3; no firm D call. The CDR3 is made up of 15 amino acids. Between the trimmed V and J ends, which lost 1 base and 4 bases, there was a span of 15 bases. Germline V CDR1 and CDR2: SQVTM, ANQGSEA. The CDR3 region has the DNA TGCAGCGTTGAAGGATTCCCGGCAGAGGCAGATACGCAGTATTTT. Translating gives CSVEGFPAEADTQYF.

This sequence joins TRBV6-5 and TRBJ2-3; the match to TRBD2 covers 7 bases. This CDR3 is 15 amino acids long. Germline CDR1 and CDR2: MNHEY and SVGAGI. The V and J ends lost 2 bases and 6 bases, in that order; junction bases with no gene match: 8. The CDR3 is CASSYNGRGKDTQYF. The CDR3 bases are TGTGCCAGCAGTTACAATGGGCGGGGGAAGGATACGCAGTATTTT.

The CDR3 DNA is TGTGCCAGCAGTTACAGCCAAGCTTTCTTT. Amino acid sequence: CASSYSQAFF. This sequence joins TRBV6-6 and TRBJ1-1; no definite D call. V gave up 2 bases and J gave up 9 bases, with 4 bases separating them. The germline V gene has CDR1 MNHNY and CDR2 SVGAGI (reference sequence). The CDR3 is 10 amino acids.

The chain joins TRBV5-5 to TRBJ2-4, with D perhaps matching TRBD2 (5 bases). The J call is in doubt because the DNA end fits TRBJ2-5 better. The CDR3 covers 16 residues. Germline assignment: CDR1 SGHKS and CDR2 YYEKEE (reference sequence). The CDR3: CASSLVALGLQETQYF. CDR3 in DNA: TGTGCCAGCAGCTTGGTAGCGCTAGGACTTCAAGAGACCCAGTACTTC.

V gene TRBV2 combines with J gene TRBJ1-6; 8 positions agree with TRBD1. J was trimmed by 6 bases and V by 6 bases; bases with no gene match: 1. Germline V CDR1 and CDR2: SNHLY, FYNNEI. This CDR3 has 13 residues. The CDR3 DNA reads as TGTGCCAGCAGCGGACAGGGTAATTCACCCCTCCACTTT. This codes for CASSGQGNSPLHF.

This clonotype was found a few times. The chain recombines TRBV2 with TRBJ2-5, with D maybe TRBD1 (6 bases). This CDR3 is built from 13 residues. Germline CDR1 reads SNHLY; CDR2 reads FYNNEI. With 1 base removed from V and 7 bases from J, the gap between germline ends came to 10 bases. The CDR3 nucleotides read TGTGCCAGCAGTGAAGAGAGCAGGGGGACCCAGTACTTC. It encodes CASSEESRGTQYF.

This clonotype was picked up a small number of times. V gene TRBV6-6 combines with J gene TRBJ2-1; no definite D call. The V gene's germline CDR1 is MNHNY and CDR2 SVGAGI (reference sequence). The CDR3 is 12 residues long. Trimming pared 10 bases from V and 2 bases from J, leaving 9 bases between. CDR3: CATVTTYNEQFF. The CDR3 bases are TGTGCCACCGTGACAACCTACAATGAGCAGTTCTTC.

The V call is TRBV4-3, the J call TRBJ2-7; TRBD2 agrees at 7 bases. J gave up 0 bases and V 4 bases, and 3 bases lay outside the gene matches. Germline V CDR1 and CDR2: LGHNA, YSLEER. The CDR3 length is 14 residues. The CDR3 nucleotides are TGCGCCAGCAGCCGGGACTACAACTCCTACGAGCAGTACTTC. This sequence encodes CASSRDYNSYEQYF.

This chain uses TRBV5-1 with TRBJ2-7; the D gene could be TRBD1 or TRBD2 (5 bases each). The CDR3 spans 13 residues. Germline V gene sequence: CDR1 SGHRS, CDR2 YFSETQ. Trimming took 9 bases from V and 2 from J, leaving 15 bases between them. For the CDR3, the DNA is TGCGCCAACAGGTCGAGAGGGGCCTACGAGCAGTACTTC. Amino acid sequence: CANRSRGAYEQYF. The full variable domain, rest sourced from reference TRBV5-1 and TRBJ2-7, is KAGVTQTPRYLIKTRGQQVTLSCSPISGHRSVSWYQQTPGQGLQFLFEYFSETQRNKGNFPGRFSGRQFSNSRSEMNVSTLELGDSALYLCANRSRGAYEQYFGPGTRLTVT.

The chain has TRBV20-1 and TRBJ2-3; tentatively, D is TRBD2 (6 bases). CDR1 is DFQATT, CDR2 SNEGSKA, per germline (reference sequence). The CDR3 loop spans 16 amino acids. V lost 0 bases, J lost 6 bases, and 19 bases lay in between. The CDR3 loop reads CSARDPGGAMLDTQYF. The CDR3 nucleotides are TGCAGTGCTAGAGATCCGGGCGGGGCGATGCTCGATACGCAGTATTTT.

For the CDR3, the DNA is TGTGCCAGCAGCCCCAACGCCGGGCATTTCTACAATGAGCAGTTCTTC. Its translation is CASSPNAGHFYNEQFF. The chain is built from TRBV7-2 and TRBJ2-1; D gene unclear. CDR1 and CDR2 (germline): SGHTA, FQGNSA. The ends were cut back, 5 bases at V and 3 bases at J, with 17 bases in the middle. This CDR3 contains 16 residues.

This chain links TRBV6-2 or TRBV6-3 with TRBJ2-5; D gene uncertain. CDR1 is MNHEY, CDR2 SVGEGT, per germline. This CDR3 has 14 residues. V was cut by 2 bases and J by 2 bases, with 9 bases left in between. The CDR3 DNA sequence: TGTGCCAGCAGTTACGGGCACTCTCAAGAGACCCAGTACTTC. Translating it yields CASSYGHSQETQYF.

The chain is built from TRBV7-9 and TRBJ1-2; D may be TRBD1 (6 bases). The CDR3 extends over 14 amino acids. V was cut by 2 bases and J by 10 bases, with 17 bases left in between. Germline CDR1 reads SEHNR; CDR2 reads FQNEAQ (reference sequence). CDR3 residues: CASSLNRDVDDYTF. CDR3 sequence (DNA): TGTGCCAGCAGCTTAAACAGGGATGTCGATGACTACACCTTC.